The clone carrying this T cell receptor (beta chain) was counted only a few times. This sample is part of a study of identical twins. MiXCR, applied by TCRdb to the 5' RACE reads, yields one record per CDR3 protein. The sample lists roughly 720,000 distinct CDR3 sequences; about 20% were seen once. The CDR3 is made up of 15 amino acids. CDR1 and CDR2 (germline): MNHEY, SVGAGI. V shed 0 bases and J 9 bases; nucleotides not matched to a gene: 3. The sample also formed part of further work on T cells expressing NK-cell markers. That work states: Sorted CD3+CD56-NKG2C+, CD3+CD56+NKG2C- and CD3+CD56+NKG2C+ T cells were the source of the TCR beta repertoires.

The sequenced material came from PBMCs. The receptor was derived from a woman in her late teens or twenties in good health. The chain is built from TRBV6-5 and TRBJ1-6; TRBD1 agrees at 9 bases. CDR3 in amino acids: CASSYSAQGASPLHF. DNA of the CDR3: TGTGCCAGCAGTTACTCTGCACAGGGGGCTTCACCCCTCCACTTT.